This T cell receptor (beta chain) appears in the sequencing data of a study of beta chain features in type 1 diabetes. Sequenced material consisted of expressed TCRB transcripts (all of the isolated RNA was reverse transcribed). This table comes from immunoSEQ multiplex PCR, and its TCRdb copy is limited to in-frame clones, with some not included. The profile shows some 63,000 clones, roughly three fifths of them singletons. J gave up 3 bases and V 9 bases, and 6 bases lay outside the gene matches. CDR3 size: 13 residues. Sequenced material: Tregs from blood. This rearrangement joins TRBV23-1 to TRBJ2-7; 9 nucleotides line up with TRBD1. TRBV23-1 counts as an open reading frame of uncertain function. The receptor comes from a woman aged 18-29 years in good health. The CDR3 protein is CARDGQGLYEQYF. The CDR3 nucleotides read TGCGCCAGGGACGGACAGGGGCTCTACGAGCAGTACTTC.